Described below is a single T cell receptor beta chain sequence and its context. No antigen is known for it. One entry per CDR3 protein results from TCRdb running MiXCR on the RT-PCR reads. This table has under 500,000 distinct CDR3 sequences, about 10% appearing once. From germline, CDR1 is DFQATT and CDR2 SNEGSKA (reference sequence). This CDR3 region has 16 residues. The junction had 3 bases not matched to a gene; V was cut back by 1 base and J by 1 base. The data derive from a study of response to subunit inactivated influenza vaccine. The study, taken as a whole, reports: The authors offered the suggestion that each seasonal influenza vaccination recruits few new T cells.

The sequencing used PBMCs from blood, collected about 6 weeks after vaccination. The TCR was taken from a middle-aged man who received an inactivated influenza vaccine. This chain uses TRBV20-1 with TRBJ2-3; TRBD2 aligns across 12 bases. CDR3 coding DNA: TGCAGTGCTAGAGGGGGACTAGCGGGCCGCACAGATACGCAGTATTTT. This gives the protein CSARGGLAGRTDTQYF.